These 19 T cell receptor beta chains came from one sample sequenced in a study of blood T cell repertoires in COVID-19. Assay used: immunoSEQ multiplex PCR; TCRdb lists only in-frame clones, some missing. The table lists approximately 210,000 clones, about four fifths of them singletons. Sequencing was carried out using peripheral blood. The receptors originated from a woman aged 80 or over with COVID-19, enrolled during active disease.

The rearrangement uses TRBV9 and TRBJ2-5; 7 nucleotides match TRBD1. Germline assignment: CDR1 SGDLS and CDR2 YYNGEE. The CDR3 covers 16 residues. After removal of 3 bases from V and 1 base from J, the junction contained 9 bases not matched to a gene. The CDR3 DNA reads TGTGCCAGCAGCGCATACAGGGGTTTCGTCCAAGAGACCCAGTACTTC. Its protein is CASSAYRGFVQETQYF. The full variable domain, completed using reference TRBV9 and TRBJ2-5, is DSGVTQTPKHLITATGQRVTLRCSPRSGDLSVYWYQQSLDQGLQFLIQYYNGEERAKGNILERFSAQQFPDLHSELNLSSLELGDSALYFCASSAYRGFVQETQYFGPGTRLLVL.

The V gene is TRBV2, the J gene TRBJ1-1, with a weak D call TRBD1 (5 bases). The V gene's germline CDR1 is SNHLY and CDR2 FYNNEI. Between the trimmed V and J ends, which lost 6 bases and 4 bases, there was a span of 12 bases. This CDR3 has 13 amino acids. CDR3 DNA sequence: TGTGCCAGCAGGACGACTGGGGCCACTGAAGCTTTCTTT. This codes for CASRTTGATEAFF.

V is TRBV3-1 (or the pseudogene TRBV3-2) and J is TRBJ1-2; D is uncertain. In germline, CDR1 is LGHDT, CDR2 YNNKEL (reference sequence). Trimming pared 4 bases from V and 6 bases from J, leaving 18 bases between. This CDR3 spans 15 amino acids. This CDR3 reads CASSPMGSWAHGYTF. The DNA for the CDR3 is TGTGCCAGCAGCCCCATGGGCTCCTGGGCCCATGGCTACACCTTC.

The chain employs TRBV29-1 and TRBJ2-1; unclear D gene. The V end was cut by 1 base, the J end by 0 bases, with 10 bases between. Germline-derived CDR1 and CDR2 are SQVTM and ANQGSEA. The CDR3 has 15 residues. CDR3 protein: CSVEGPPSSYNEQFF. For the CDR3, the DNA is TGCAGCGTTGAAGGTCCCCCGAGCTCCTACAATGAGCAGTTCTTC.

The chain joins TRBV5-5 to TRBJ1-1; 7 bases align to TRBD1. CDR3 size: 15 residues. With 0 bases clipped from V and 0 bases from J, the junction kept 2 bases outside the gene matches. Germline V gives CDR1 SGHKS, CDR2 YYEKEE (reference sequence). The CDR3 loop is CASSLEGTVNTEAFF. DNA for the CDR3: TGTGCCAGCAGCTTGGAGGGGACAGTGAACACTGAAGCTTTCTTT. The full variable domain, completed using reference TRBV5-5 and TRBJ1-1, is DAGVTQSPTHLIKTRGQQVTLRCSPISGHKSVSWYQQVLGQGPQFIFQYYEKEERGRGNFPDRFSARQFPNYSSELNVNALLLGDSALYLCASSLEGTVNTEAFFGQGTRLTVV.

The rearrangement joins TRBV30 to TRBJ1-2, with D maybe TRBD1 (6 bases). CDR3 length: 14 residues. Trimming shortened V by 0 bases and J by 3 bases, and 11 bases separated the two germline ends. CDR1 and CDR2 from the germline V gene are GTSNPN and SVGIG (reference sequence). The CDR3 coding sequence is TGTGCCTGGAGTGTCTGGACAGCTTACTATGGCTACACCTTC. Amino acids: CAWSVWTAYYGYTF.

The chain recombines TRBV5-1 with TRBJ2-5; D uncertain. CDR1 is SGHRS and CDR2 is YFSETQ in the germline V gene. Trimming removed 0 bases from V and 2 bases from J, with 8 bases in between. The CDR3 length is 14 residues. DNA for the CDR3: TGCGCCAGCAGCTTGGTGGGCCAACAAGAGACCCAGTACTTC. Translation: CASSLVGQQETQYF.

The rearrangement links TRBV6-5 to TRBJ1-6; a possible D gene is TRBD1 (6 bases). Trimming shortened V by 4 bases and J by 8 bases, and 12 bases separated the two germline ends. This CDR3 spans 14 amino acids. Germline lookup yields CDR1 MNHEY and CDR2 SVGAGI. The CDR3 bases are TGTGCCAGCAGTTCCGGGACACTCTATTCACCCCTCCACTTT. Its protein product is CASSSGTLYSPLHF.

The chain links TRBV6-6 to TRBJ2-2; D is uncertain. V lost 6 bases to trimming and J lost 5 bases, with 7 bases between them. Germline V CDR1 and CDR2: MNHNY, SVGAGI (reference sequence). The CDR3 totals 12 residues. In nucleotides, the CDR3 is TGTGCCAGCAGGAGTACGACCGGGGAGCTGTTTTTT. Protein product: CASRSTTGELFF.

This chain links TRBV28 with TRBJ2-4, with D perhaps TRBD2 (6 bases). This CDR3 is 13 amino acids long. Germline V gives CDR1 MDHEN, CDR2 SYDVKM. V was clipped by 8 bases and J by 4 bases, with 12 bases between them. DNA for the CDR3: TGTGCCAGCCGGGGCGGGAATAAAAACATTCAGTACTTC. Translation: CASRGGNKNIQYF.

V usage is TRBV9 and J usage is TRBJ2-7; D might be TRBD1 (6 bases). In germline, CDR1 is SGDLS, CDR2 YYNGEE. Trimming took off 0 bases at V and 0 bases at J, with 10 bases between the two ends. CDR3 size: 15 residues. The CDR3 region has the DNA TGTGCCAGCAGCGTAGACGGGGACACCTCCTACGAGCAGTACTTC. Amino acids: CASSVDGDTSYEQYF.

The table lists this clone with a count of one. The chain couples TRBV5-1 to TRBJ1-6; the match to TRBD1 covers 11 bases. Trimming took 1 base from V and 8 from J; bases not matched to a gene: 11. Germline V gene sequence: CDR1 SGHRS, CDR2 YFSETQ. The length of the CDR3 is 18 residues. The CDR3 coding sequence is TGCGCCAGCAGCTTGATTCCCCTCGGACAGGGGGCTGATTCACCCCTCCACTTT. Translated, it gives CASSLIPLGQGADSPLHF.

The chain joins TRBV6-2 or TRBV6-3 to TRBJ1-5; 9 positions agree with TRBD1. V shed 10 bases and J 5 bases; nucleotides not matched to a gene: 12. Germline CDR1 is MNHEY and CDR2 is SVGEGT. This CDR3 contains 15 residues. CDR3 nucleotide sequence: TGTGCCACCACCCCCGTTGACAGGGGGTATCAGCCCCAGCATTTT. Its translation: CATTPVDRGYQPQHF.

The J gene is TRBJ1-3, the V gene TRBV5-1, with D possibly TRBD1 on 5 matching bases. Deletions cut 3 bases from V and 2 bases from J, with 12 bases between. The CDR3 contains 15 residues. Germline lookup yields CDR1 SGHRS and CDR2 YFSETQ. The CDR3 nucleotides read TGCGCCAGCAGCTCAACTGGCAGGGCTGGAAACACCATATATTTT. As protein: CASSSTGRAGNTIYF. Filled out from reference TRBV5-1 and TRBJ1-3, the complete variable domain reads KAGVTQTPRYLIKTRGQQVTLSCSPISGHRSVSWYQQTPGQGLQFLFEYFSETQRNKGNFPGRFSGRQFSNSRSEMNVSTLELGDSALYLCASSSTGRAGNTIYFGEGSWLTVV.

The chain employs TRBV6-5 and TRBJ1-1, with no clear D. The V gene lost 0 bases and the J gene lost 5 bases, with 4 bases spanning the gap. The CDR3 runs to 12 residues. In germline, CDR1 is MNHEY, CDR2 SVGAGI. For the CDR3, the DNA is TGTGCCAGCAGTTACTCCAGTACTGAAGCTTTCTTT. As protein: CASSYSSTEAFF.

CDR3 DNA sequence: TGCGCCAGCAGTGACAGGGAGGTTGGTCAGCCCCAGCATTTT. Translated, it gives CASSDREVGQPQHF. The chain combines TRBV10-2 with TRBJ1-5; tentatively, D is TRBD1 (5 bases). CDR1 and CDR2 (germline): WSHSY, SAAADI. This CDR3 has 14 amino acids. Deletions cut 3 bases from V and 6 bases from J, with 12 bases between.

This clone was detected a few times. This rearrangement joins TRBV19 to TRBJ1-5; D gene ambiguous. The CDR3 consists of 14 residues. V dropped 11 bases and J dropped 1 base, with 15 bases sitting between them. The V gene's germline CDR1 is LNHDA and CDR2 SQIVND (reference sequence). The CDR3 sequence: CASWAVMSNQPQHF. The CDR3 coding sequence is TGTGCCTCCTGGGCCGTTATGAGCAATCAGCCCCAGCATTTT.

This sequence joins TRBV19 and TRBJ1-2; TRBD1 agrees at 7 bases. Germline V gene sequence: CDR1 LNHDA, CDR2 SQIVND (reference sequence). Trimming cost V 5 bases and J 5 bases; bases outside gene matches: 5. The CDR3 sequence is 13 residues long. CDR3: CASSVSTGYGYTF. The DNA of the CDR3 is TGTGCCAGTAGTGTATCGACAGGGTATGGCTACACCTTC.

V gene TRBV15 combines with J gene TRBJ1-1; D perhaps matches TRBD1 (5 bases). V was pared by 3 bases and J by 7 bases, with 12 bases between. Germline CDR1 and CDR2: LNHNV and YYDKDF (reference sequence). The CDR3 is 13 residues long. DNA of the CDR3: TGTGCCACCAGCAGCCACACGGGGGTTGAAGCTTTCTTT. This sequence encodes CATSSHTGVEAFF. Together with reference TRBV15 and TRBJ1-1, the CDR3 gives the full variable domain: DAMVIQNPRYQVTQFGKPVTLSCSQTLNHNVMYWYQQKSSQAPKLLFHYYDKDFNNEADTPDNFQSRRPNTSFCFLDIRSPGLGDTAMYLCATSSHTGVEAFFGQGTRLTVV.